The 20 T cell receptor beta chains below all came from one sample that was sequenced in a study of T cell responses to AZD1222 COVID-19 vaccine (dated by TCRdb to about 2021). Receptor amplification or capture employed the immunoSEQ multiplex PCR assay. Here the immuneACCESS table is served through TCRdb, limited to in-frame sequences with V and J called. Missing clones are a known gap in these copies; in checked studies unresolved V genes cover under half, and the rest lacks a known reason. In all, the sample holds around 80,000 clones, and roughly 84% of those were seen once. The ten biggest clones cover roughly 11% of the sample. Reading the label with the study, this specimen's time point is: baseline before first vaccination. The sequenced sample was peripheral blood, obtained on day 0 of AZD1222 vaccination. These receptors all stem from an adult in good health.

The DNA of the CDR3 is TGTGCCAGCAGTCCAGTGGACCGAAGCACAGATACGCAGTATTTT. This codes for CASSPVDRSTDTQYF. This chain links TRBV14 with TRBJ2-3; unclear D gene. Germline CDR1 is SGHDN and CDR2 is FVKESK. V was cut by 6 bases and J by 0 bases, with 13 bases left in between. CDR3 length: 15 amino acids.

The chain employs TRBV7-9 and TRBJ1-1; D is ambiguous. The CDR3 extends over 18 amino acids. Trimming took off 4 bases at V and 2 bases at J, with 23 bases between the two ends. In germline, CDR1 is SEHNR, CDR2 FQNEAQ (reference sequence). The CDR3 DNA reads TGTGCCAGCAGCTCGGTGGTCAGCCATGGACTTAGAAACACTGAAGCTTTCTTT. This sequence encodes CASSSVVSHGLRNTEAFF.

The V call is TRBV11-2, the J call TRBJ2-1; tentatively, D is TRBD2 (6 bases). Trimming cost V 5 bases and J 15 bases, with 14 bases left between them. Germline V CDR1 and CDR2: SGHAT, FQNNGV. The CDR3 is 11 residues long. In nucleotides, the CDR3 is TGTGCCAGCAGCCGCGGCGGAGGGACGTTCTTC. Protein sequence: CASSRGGGTFF.

The chain has TRBV30 and TRBJ1-1; 9 positions agree with TRBD1. Per germline, CDR1 GTSNPN and CDR2 SVGIG (reference sequence). CDR3 length: 13 residues. Trimming cost V 5 bases and J 3 bases; bases outside gene matches: 4. The chain's CDR3 is CAWGRQGDTEAFF. The CDR3 DNA is TGTGCCTGGGGAAGACAGGGGGACACTGAAGCTTTCTTT.

The chain joins TRBV3-1 (or the pseudogene TRBV3-2) to TRBJ2-5; D is uncertain. Germline loops: CDR1 LGHDT, CDR2 YNNKEL (reference sequence). Trimming shortened V by 4 bases and J by 0 bases, and 6 bases separated the two germline ends. The CDR3 consists of 13 residues. The CDR3 protein is CASSRGNQETQYF. The CDR3 bases are TGTGCCAGCAGCCGGGGAAACCAAGAGACCCAGTACTTC.

This sequence joins TRBV20-1 and TRBJ2-7; D gene uncertain. The CDR3 length is 14 residues. Trimming took 3 bases from V and 5 from J, leaving 17 bases between them. Germline loops: CDR1 DFQATT, CDR2 SNEGSKA (reference sequence). The chain's CDR3 is CSASYNLIRDEQYF. For the CDR3, the DNA is TGCAGTGCTAGTTATAATCTGATACGAGACGAGCAGTACTTC.

The chain combines TRBV6-2 or TRBV6-3 with TRBJ2-3; D may be TRBD1 (6 bases). Germline V gene sequence: CDR1 MNHEY, CDR2 SVGEGT. V was trimmed by 5 bases and J by 9 bases, leaving 15 bases between them. The CDR3 runs to 13 residues. CDR3: CASSQDDRSTQYF. The CDR3 bases are TGTGCCAGCAGTCAGGACGACAGGTCGACGCAGTATTTT.

The chain has TRBV5-1 and TRBJ2-7; 7 nucleotides line up with TRBD2. The CDR3 loop spans 14 amino acids. Germline CDR1 and CDR2: SGHRS and YFSETQ. V trimming: 3 bases; J trimming: 7 bases; junction bases outside the gene matches: 10. The CDR3 loop reads CASSSRAGEGEQYF. As DNA, the CDR3 is TGCGCCAGCAGCTCACGTGCGGGGGAAGGGGAGCAGTACTTC. The full variable domain, its missing parts supplied by reference TRBV5-1 and TRBJ2-7, is KAGVTQTPRYLIKTRGQQVTLSCSPISGHRSVSWYQQTPGQGLQFLFEYFSETQRNKGNFPGRFSGRQFSNSRSEMNVSTLELGDSALYLCASSSRAGEGEQYFGPGTRLTVT.

The chain links TRBV7-2 to TRBJ2-1, with D possibly matching TRBD1 (6 bases). The CDR3 consists of 15 residues. V shed 1 base and J shed 1 base, with 8 bases lying between them. In germline, CDR1 is SGHTA, CDR2 FQGNSA. CDR3 loop: CASSLVQGSYNEQFF. The CDR3 region has the DNA TGTGCCAGCAGCTTAGTGCAGGGGTCCTACAATGAGCAGTTCTTC.

The rearrangement links TRBV7-9 to TRBJ1-2; D unresolved. CDR3 length: 14 amino acids. The ends were cut back, 3 bases at V and 5 bases at J, with 13 bases in the middle. From germline, CDR1 is SEHNR and CDR2 FQNEAQ (reference sequence). The CDR3 nucleotides read TGTGCCAGCAGCTTTGGCCCCGGAACTTATGGCTACACCTTC. Protein product: CASSFGPGTYGYTF.

The chain uses TRBV7-9 and TRBJ2-7; D uncertain. This CDR3 is built from 12 residues. Germline V gene lookup returns CDR1 SEHNR and CDR2 FQNEAQ (reference sequence). Trimming shortened V by 3 bases and J by 7 bases, and 10 bases separated the two germline ends. CDR3 sequence (DNA): TGTGCCAGCAGCTTCTTGGTGGGGGAGCAGTACTTC. Protein sequence: CASSFLVGEQYF.

The gene calls are TRBV21-1 and TRBJ1-1; the table's TRBD1 call for D was not verified on the DNA. TRBV21-1 is a known pseudogene. CDR3 length: 18 residues. CDR3 nucleotides: TGTGCCAGCAGCAAAGATGGAGCAGGGAAGGCACACAACACTGAAGCTTTCTTT. This codes for CASSKDGAGKAHNTEAFF.

This clone showed up just once. The V and J genes are TRBV5-1 and TRBJ1-4, with TRBD1 matching over 7 bases. CDR1 and CDR2 (germline): SGHRS, YFSETQ. The ends lost 0 bases at V and 5 bases at J; junction bases unmatched: 10. The length of the CDR3 is 17 residues. CDR3 protein: CASSLAQRDSLNEKLFF. For the CDR3, the DNA is TGCGCCAGCAGCTTGGCCCAGCGGGACAGCCTAAATGAAAAACTGTTTTTT.

The chain links TRBV11-2 to TRBJ1-5; D ambiguous. CDR3 length: 14 residues. From germline, CDR1 is SGHAT and CDR2 FQNNGV. The germline V and J ends were trimmed by 5 bases and 5 bases, with 13 bases remaining between them. This CDR3 is CASSPRYEDQPQHF. The CDR3, as DNA: TGTGCCAGCAGCCCCCGGTACGAAGATCAGCCCCAGCATTTT.

The rearrangement uses TRBV18 and TRBJ1-5, with D tentatively TRBD1 (6 bases). V was cut by 3 bases and J by 4 bases, with 19 bases left in between. The germline CDR1 and CDR2 sequences are KGHSH and LQKENI. The CDR3 loop spans 17 amino acids. CDR3 nucleotides: TGTGCCAGCTCACCGCAAGGGGGAAGGAGACCGAATCAGCCCCAGCATTTT. Its translation: CASSPQGGRRPNQPQHF.

The chain recombines TRBV5-1 with TRBJ2-5; D is unclear. The V gene's germline CDR1 is SGHRS and CDR2 YFSETQ. The V end lost 4 bases, the J end lost 5 bases, and 15 bases lay between the germline ends. The CDR3 is made up of 14 amino acids. The CDR3 here is CASSPDLLGETQYF. CDR3 nucleotide sequence: TGCGCCAGCAGCCCCGATTTGCTTGGGGAGACCCAGTACTTC.

V gene TRBV6-4 combines with J gene TRBJ2-1, with 9 bases matching TRBD1. The CDR3 runs to 18 residues. The junction had 13 bases not matched to a gene; V was cut back by 0 bases and J by 7 bases. CDR1 and CDR2 (germline): MRHNA, SNTAGT. CDR3 residues: CASSDSFRRTGAENEQFF. CDR3 DNA sequence: TGTGCCAGCAGTGACTCGTTCCGAAGGACAGGGGCAGAAAATGAGCAGTTCTTC.

This clone was counted a few times. The chain uses TRBV11-1 and TRBJ1-4; tentatively, D is TRBD1 (5 bases). V lost 6 bases and J lost 8, with 16 bases in between. CDR3 length equals 14 residues. The germline V gene encodes CDR1 SGHAT and CDR2 FQDESV (reference sequence). The CDR3, as DNA: TGTGCCAGCAGTACATACGGGACGGAAGAAAAACTGTTTTTT. Translating it yields CASSTYGTEEKLFF.

The chain combines TRBV5-8 with TRBJ2-5; D possibly corresponds to TRBD2 (5 bases). The CDR3 consists of 15 residues. Trimming took 0 bases from V and 2 from J, leaving 11 bases between them. The V gene's germline CDR1 is SGHTS and CDR2 YDEGEE. The CDR3 nucleotides are TGTGCCAGCAGCTTGGGTACTAGGTTACAAGAGACCCAGTACTTC. Amino acids: CASSLGTRLQETQYF.

Regarding this clone: This sample includes further DNA sequences coding for the same CDR3. V usage is TRBV5-1 and J usage is TRBJ1-4; TRBD1 aligns across 10 bases. Looked up from germline, CDR1 is SGHRS and CDR2 is YFSETQ. V gave up 5 bases and J gave up 2 bases; unmatched junction bases: 3. The CDR3 extends over 15 amino acids. For the CDR3, the DNA is TGCGCCAGCAGTCGACAGGGGGCGACTAATGAAAAACTGTTTTTT. Protein: CASSRQGATNEKLFF.